Here is one T cell receptor beta chain with its context. In the study's own analysis: Reference gene primer amplification gave estimated nucleated cell counts. The method was immunoSEQ multiplex PCR; TCRdb's version includes in-frame clones alone and lacks a portion of them. D and trimming come from the DNA, and the V and J calls and clone size come from that table. Of some 100,000 clones listed, roughly 86% are singletons. The source of the sample is a study of blood T cell repertoires in COVID-19. This sequence originates from a man in his fifties with active or convalescent COVID-19. The specimen was peripheral blood.

The CDR3: CSVGQGLNTGELFF. The DNA for the CDR3 is TGCAGCGTTGGACAGGGACTGAACACCGGGGAGCTGTTTTTT. The chain couples TRBV29-1 to TRBJ2-2; D may be TRBD1 (7 bases). The germline V gene encodes CDR1 SQVTM and CDR2 ANQGSEA. The CDR3 has 14 residues. V lost 4 bases, J lost 1 base, and 10 bases lay in between.